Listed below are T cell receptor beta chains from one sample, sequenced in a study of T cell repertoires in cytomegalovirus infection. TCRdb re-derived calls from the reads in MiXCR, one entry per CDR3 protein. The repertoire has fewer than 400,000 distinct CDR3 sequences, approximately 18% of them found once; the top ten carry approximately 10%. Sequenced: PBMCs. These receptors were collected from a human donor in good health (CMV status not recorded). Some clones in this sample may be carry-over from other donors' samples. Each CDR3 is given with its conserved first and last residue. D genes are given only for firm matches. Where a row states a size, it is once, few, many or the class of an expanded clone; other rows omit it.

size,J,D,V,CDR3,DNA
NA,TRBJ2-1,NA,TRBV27,CASSAHPYQLGRGSYNEQFF,TGTGCCAGCAGTGCCCATCCCTACCAACTGGGCCGGGGCTCCTACAATGAGCAGTTCTTC
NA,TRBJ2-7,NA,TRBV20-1,CSARAAGSGTYEQYF,TGCAGTGCTAGAGCTGCTGGTAGCGGTACCTACGAGCAGTACTTC
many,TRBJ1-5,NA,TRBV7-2,CASSDGMGQPQHF,TGTGCCAGCAGCGACGGAATGGGTCAGCCCCAGCATTTT
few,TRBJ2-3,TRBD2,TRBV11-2,CASSLAQLAGGPDTQYF,TGTGCCAGCAGCTTAGCCCAACTAGCGGGAGGCCCAGATACGCAGTATTTT
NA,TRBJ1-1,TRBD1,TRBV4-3,CASSPNLYRTGRNTEAFF,TGCGCCAGCAGCCCTAACCTCTATCGGACAGGGCGGAACACTGAAGCTTTCTTT
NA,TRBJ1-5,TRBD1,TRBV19,CASTAGSTGGNQPQHF,TGTGCCAGTACCGCAGGGAGCACAGGGGGCAATCAGCCCCAGCATTTT
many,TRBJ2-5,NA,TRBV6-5,CASSYGGSRKTQYF,TGTGCCAGCAGTTACGGTGGGAGTAGGAAGACCCAGTACTTC
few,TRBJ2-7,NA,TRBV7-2,CASSLVSTGNYEQYF,TGTGCCAGCAGCTTAGTTAGTACAGGGAACTACGAGCAGTACTTC
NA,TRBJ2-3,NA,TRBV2,CASTPRTSTDTQYF,TGTGCCAGCACTCCGAGAACTAGCACAGATACGCAGTATTTT
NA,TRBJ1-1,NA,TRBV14,CASSHEGIKAFF,TGTGCCAGCAGCCATGAAGGGATCAAGGCTTTCTTT
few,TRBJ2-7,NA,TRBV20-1,CSANPRQVVYEQYF,TGCAGTGCTAACCCCCGACAGGTTGTTTACGAGCAGTACTTC
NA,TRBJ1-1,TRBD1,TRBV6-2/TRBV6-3,CASSYPQQGQSEAFF,TGTGCCAGCAGTTACCCACAACAGGGACAGAGTGAAGCTTTCTTT
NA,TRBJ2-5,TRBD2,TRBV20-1,CSASWASGDQETQYF,TGCAGTGCTAGTTGGGCTAGCGGAGACCAAGAGACCCAGTACTTC
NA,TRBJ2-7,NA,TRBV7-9,CASSSNMGRTPEPYEQYF,TGTGCCAGCAGCTCCAACATGGGTAGAACCCCTGAACCCTACGAGCAGTACTTC
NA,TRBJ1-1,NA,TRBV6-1,CASILSGDTEAFF,TGTGCCAGCATCCTATCGGGGGACACTGAAGCTTTCTTT
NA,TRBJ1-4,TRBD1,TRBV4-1,CASSNRDRGTNEKLFF,TGCGCCAGCAGCAACCGGGACAGGGGGACTAATGAAAAACTGTTTTTT
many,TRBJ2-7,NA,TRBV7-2,CASSLVSSYEQYF,TGTGCCAGCAGCTTAGTCTCCTCCTACGAGCAGTACTTC
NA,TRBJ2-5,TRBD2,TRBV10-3,CAIRGLAEETQYF,TGTGCCATCAGGGGACTAGCGGAAGAGACCCAGTACTTC
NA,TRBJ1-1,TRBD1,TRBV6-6,CASSNRQGNTEAFF,TGTGCCAGCAGTAACCGACAGGGGAACACTGAAGCTTTCTTT
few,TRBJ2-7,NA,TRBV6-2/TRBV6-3,CASSNAEGRHEQYF,TGTGCCAGCAGTAACGCCGAGGGTCGCCACGAGCAGTACTTC
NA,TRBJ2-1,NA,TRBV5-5,CASSPWAQTEQFF,TGTGCCAGCAGCCCTTGGGCCCAAACCGAGCAGTTCTTC
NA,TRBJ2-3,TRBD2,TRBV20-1,CSAAPGLAGLAQDTQYF,TGCAGTGCTGCTCCGGGACTAGCGGGACTGGCCCAAGATACGCAGTATTTT
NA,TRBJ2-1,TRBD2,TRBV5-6,CASSFLKAGGPSEQFF,TGTGCCAGCAGCTTCCTTAAAGCGGGGGGGCCCAGTGAGCAGTTCTTC
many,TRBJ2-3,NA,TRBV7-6,CASTPGASTDTQYF,TGTGCCAGCACGCCGGGGGCTAGCACAGATACGCAGTATTTT
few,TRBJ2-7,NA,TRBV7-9,CASSLIPYEQYF,TGTGCCAGCAGCCTTATCCCCTACGAGCAGTACTTC
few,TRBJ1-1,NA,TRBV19,CAKVRRIREAFF,TGTGCCAAGGTTAGACGCATTCGAGAAGCTTTCTTT
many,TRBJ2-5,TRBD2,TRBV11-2,CASSTDRGVQETQYF,TGTGCCAGCAGCACAGACCGGGGGGTCCAAGAGACCCAGTACTTC
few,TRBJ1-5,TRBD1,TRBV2,CASRGQGGQPQHF,TGTGCCAGCAGGGGACAGGGAGGTCAGCCCCAGCATTTT
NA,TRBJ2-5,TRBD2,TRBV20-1,CSAIEGMGTKETQYF,TGCAGTGCTATAGAGGGAATGGGGACTAAAGAGACCCAGTACTTC
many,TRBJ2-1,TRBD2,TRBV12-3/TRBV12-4,CASSSSGSVDEQFF,TGTGCCAGCAGTTCTAGCGGGAGTGTGGATGAGCAGTTCTTC
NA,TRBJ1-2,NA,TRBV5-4,CASSLGPLSANYGYTF,TGTGCCAGCAGCCTTGGGCCTCTGTCAGCTAACTATGGCTACACCTTC